The rows below give T cell receptor beta chains drawn from one sample of a study of cytomegalovirus exposure and HLA in healthy donors. TCRdb keeps only in-frame clones here, not all; method: immunoSEQ multiplex PCR. The sample has some 98,000 clones; roughly 80% are singletons. Sequencing was performed on PBMCs. Receptors originate from a female donor in good health and CMV-seronegative. Both conserved end residues are part of each CDR3. The order of the fields is CDR3 DNA, CDR3 protein, clone size, J gene, D gene, V gene. A D gene is named only where the DNA matches it firmly. Size tells how often a clone was seen (once, few, many) or the class of an expanded clone, and some rows leave it out.

TGCGCCAGCAGCTTGGGTGGGACTAGCGTAGCCAAAAACATTCAGTACTTC	CASSLGGTSVAKNIQYF	.	TRBJ2-4	TRBD2	TRBV5-1
TGTGCCACCGCCAAGATACAGGTGTCTGGGGCCAACGTCCTGACTTTC	CATAKIQVSGANVLTF	.	TRBJ2-6	.	TRBV6-6
TGTGCCAGCAGTTTATGGCCAGGTGAGCAGTTCTTC	CASSLWPGEQFF	.	TRBJ2-1	.	TRBV27
TGCAGCGTGGGGGCTAGCGGGAGTTGGGATACGCAGTATTTT	CSVGASGSWDTQYF	.	TRBJ2-3	TRBD2	TRBV29-1
TGTGCCAGCAGTTTATCCCCCCCGACAGGCTACGAGCAGTACTTC	CASSLSPPTGYEQYF	once	TRBJ2-7	.	TRBV28
TGTGCCAGCAGCTTACAGAACACTGAAGCTTTCTTT	CASSLQNTEAFF	.	TRBJ1-1	.	TRBV13
TGCGCCAGCAACGTCGAGTACAGAGACTATGGCTACACCTTC	CASNVEYRDYGYTF	.	TRBJ1-2	.	TRBV5-1
TGTGCCACCAGCAGAGAAGGGCAGGGTAGGATTCGCGAGCAGTACTTC	CATSREGQGRIREQYF	.	TRBJ2-7	.	TRBV15
TGTGCCATCAGTTACGGGACAGGGGGCTCGTCTGAAGCTTTCTTT	CAISYGTGGSSEAFF	.	TRBJ1-1	TRBD1	TRBV10-3
TGCGCCAGCAGACTACAGGGAAACACTGAAGCTTTCTTT	CASRLQGNTEAFF	few	TRBJ1-1	.	TRBV10-2
TGTGCCAGCAGCTTCGGACAGGGGGATGGCTACACCTTC	CASSFGQGDGYTF	.	TRBJ1-2	TRBD1	TRBV7-3
TGTGCCCCAGGGGGAACCTACGAGCAGTACTTC	CAPGGTYEQYF	.	TRBJ2-7	TRBD1	TRBV6-7
TGTGCCAGCAGCCCCGGTTTAGGGGGCGTAGAGACCCAGTACTTC	CASSPGLGGVETQYF	.	TRBJ2-5	TRBD1	TRBV5-4
TGTGCCAGCAGCTTAGTGGGGAGCTCTGGGGCCAACGTCCTGACTTTC	CASSLVGSSGANVLTF	.	TRBJ2-6	.	TRBV7-8
TGTTCCAGCAGCTTCCGGGACACCCCCAACTATGGCTACACCTTC	CSSSFRDTPNYGYTF	once	TRBJ1-2	.	TRBV7-9
TGTGCCAGCAGTTTAATAGCAACTAGCGGGCGGTCCTACGAGCAGTACTTC	CASSLIATSGRSYEQYF	.	TRBJ2-7	TRBD2	TRBV27
TGTGCCAGCAGAAAGGTGGCTAGCCAAGAGACCCAGTACTTC	CASRKVASQETQYF	.	TRBJ2-5	.	TRBV7-2
TGTGCCTGGAGTCTTAATAAGGGGTGGCGGGGGGTAAACAATGAGCAGTTCTTC	CAWSLNKGWRGVNNEQFF	.	TRBJ2-1	TRBD2	TRBV30
TGTGCCATCAGCCAGGGGGCGAGCTTAATGAACACTGAAGCTTTCTTT	CAISQGASLMNTEAFF	once	TRBJ1-1	TRBD1	TRBV10-3
TGTGCCAGCAGCCCAGGGGCTGGGTACGAGCAGTACTTC	CASSPGAGYEQYF	.	TRBJ2-7	.	TRBV11-3
TGTGCCAGCAGTGGGGACAGGGCGAACACCGGGGAGCTGTTTTTT	CASSGDRANTGELFF	.	TRBJ2-2	TRBD1	TRBV7-6
TGTGCCTGGAAACGGGGTAATGAAAAACTGTTTTTT	CAWKRGNEKLFF	.	TRBJ1-4	.	TRBV30
TGTGCCAGCGCCAGGAACTATGGCTACACCTTC	CASARNYGYTF	.	TRBJ1-2	.	TRBV6-1
TGCGCCAGCAGCTCCCGACAGGGGAACTGGAACACTGAAGCTTTCTTT	CASSSRQGNWNTEAFF	.	TRBJ1-1	TRBD1	TRBV5-1
TGCGCCAGCAGCTTGGGGGGGACTACCTTCGAGGGCACCGGGGAGCTGTTTTTT	CASSLGGTTFEGTGELFF	.	TRBJ2-2	TRBD2	TRBV5-1
TGTGCCAGCAGCTTAGGCCAGGCGGGGAACACTGAAGCTTTCTTT	CASSLGQAGNTEAFF	.	TRBJ1-1	.	TRBV11-3
TGCGCCAGCAGCTTGGGGGACAGGGGGACAGATACGCAGTATTTT	CASSLGDRGTDTQYF	.	TRBJ2-3	TRBD1	TRBV5-1
TGTGCCAGCAGCGGGGACAGATCCTCCTACGAGCAGTACTTC	CASSGDRSSYEQYF	.	TRBJ2-7	TRBD1	TRBV7-2
TGTGCCAGCAGCTCGTTAGCCTTCGGACTAGCGGGGACCTACGAGCAGTACTTC	CASSSLAFGLAGTYEQYF	once	TRBJ2-7	TRBD2	TRBV7-6
TGTGCCAGCAGCTTAGGATTCGGGGAGACCACAGATACGCAGTATTTT	CASSLGFGETTDTQYF	.	TRBJ2-3	.	TRBV7-3
TGTGCCAGCAGCCAAGTATCAGCGGGAGGTCTAGATACGCAGTATTTT	CASSQVSAGGLDTQYF	.	TRBJ2-3	TRBD2	TRBV4-2
TGTGCCAGCAGCCCTCGGGGGGCCGGGACCGGGGAGCTGTTTTTT	CASSPRGAGTGELFF	.	TRBJ2-2	.	TRBV7-9
TGTGCCAGTAGTTCAAGTCCTCGGGCAGGGATACACAATGAGCAGTTCTTC	CASSSSPRAGIHNEQFF	.	TRBJ2-1	.	TRBV19
TGTGCCACCAGCCATGACAGGGGAGGAGAGACCCAGTACTTC	CATSHDRGGETQYF	once	TRBJ2-5	TRBD1	TRBV15
TGTGCCAGCAGCCGGCCAGGGATAACCGAAGCTTTCTTT	CASSRPGITEAFF	.	TRBJ1-1	.	TRBV7-3
TGTTCCAGCAGCCCTGGACAGGCCCCTAACTATGGCTACACCTTC	CSSSPGQAPNYGYTF	.	TRBJ1-2	TRBD1	TRBV7-9
TGTGCCAGCAGCCCCTCGGGTAGGCCCTACGAGCAGTACTTC	CASSPSGRPYEQYF	.	TRBJ2-7	.	TRBV9
TGTGCTAGTGGTTTGGTTCGAACCGGGACAGGGGGCACTGAAGCTTTCTTT	CASGLVRTGTGGTEAFF	few	TRBJ1-1	TRBD1	TRBV12-5
TGCAGCGACCAGACAGGGGGCGCGAGGAATGAGCAGTTCTTC	CSDQTGGARNEQFF	.	TRBJ2-1	TRBD1	TRBV29-1
TGTGCCAGTAGTATAGAAAGCCGGGGTGGCACTGAAGCTTTCTTT	CASSIESRGGTEAFF	.	TRBJ1-1	.	TRBV19
TGTGCCAGCAGCCGCCTCGGGGGGACTGAAGCTTTCTTT	CASSRLGGTEAFF	.	TRBJ1-1	.	TRBV11-1
TGTGCCAGCAGCTTAGCGGTGGTAGCGGGAGTCCTCGAGCAGTACTTC	CASSLAVVAGVLEQYF	.	TRBJ2-7	TRBD2	TRBV7-2
TGTGCCAGCAAGGAGGAAGGGTATAATTCACCCCTCCACTTT	CASKEEGYNSPLHF	.	TRBJ1-6	.	TRBV5-6
TGTGCCAGCAGGGGTCCAGGTAGTGGGACTTACGAGCAGTACTTC	CASRGPGSGTYEQYF	.	TRBJ2-7	.	TRBV28
TGTGCTAGCAGCTTATGGACAGATGGAGAGACCCAGTACTTC	CASSLWTDGETQYF	.	TRBJ2-5	.	TRBV7-7
TGTGCCAGCAGCTTGGGGGCGGGTAGCAATCAGCCCCAGCATTTT	CASSLGAGSNQPQHF	.	TRBJ1-5	.	TRBV7-2
TGTGCCAGCAGTGGAAGGACAGGGTCAATAATGGAGACCCAGTACTTC	CASSGRTGSIMETQYF	.	TRBJ2-5	TRBD1	TRBV6-1
TGTGCCAGCAGCCGCTCGGACAGAGGCCTTTACAATGAGCAGTTCTTC	CASSRSDRGLYNEQFF	.	TRBJ2-1	.	TRBV11-3
TGTGCCAGCAGTCAGGGACACTCGAATTCTAACTATGGCTACACCTTC	CASSQGHSNSNYGYTF	.	TRBJ1-2	.	TRBV5-4
TGTGCCAGCAGTCTTCGTTACGAGCAGTACTTC	CASSLRYEQYF	.	TRBJ2-7	.	TRBV28
TGCAGCGCCACTAGCGGGGGGGGGATTCAGTACTTC	CSATSGGGIQYF	.	TRBJ2-4	TRBD2	TRBV29-1
TGCGCCAGCAGCTTGGTGACAGGGGATAATTCACCCCTCCACTTT	CASSLVTGDNSPLHF	once	TRBJ1-6	TRBD1	TRBV5-1
TGTGCCAGCAGTGAGTTCTCCTACCCCGGGACAGGGCTCAATGAGCAGTTCTTC	CASSEFSYPGTGLNEQFF	.	TRBJ2-1	TRBD1	TRBV2
TGTGCCACCAGCCCCAGGACAGATACGCAGTATTTT	CATSPRTDTQYF	.	TRBJ2-3	.	TRBV15